These T cell receptor beta chains were read from a single sample in a study of CD8 T cells in ankylosing spondylitis. TCRdb recomputed calls from the 5' RACE reads with MiXCR, one row per CDR3 protein. The sample lists roughly 370,000 distinct CDR3 sequences, around 20% occurring once. What was sequenced was blood, either unsorted or a sorted T cell fraction (not recorded which). The receptor set was obtained from a male donor with ankylosing spondylitis. Both conserved end residues are part of each CDR3. A D gene is named only where the DNA matches it firmly. Some rows mark clone size as missing; the rest say once, few, many or name a class of expanded clone.

v_call	d_call	j_call	clone_size	cdr3_aa	cdr3_nt
TRBV18	-	TRBJ2-1	-	CASSPEPGVGDEQFF	TGTGCCAGCTCACCGGAACCGGGGGTTGGCGATGAGCAGTTCTTC
TRBV9	TRBD2	TRBJ2-5	-	CASSESGSGETQYF	TGTGCCAGCAGCGAAAGCGGGAGTGGAGAGACCCAGTACTTC
TRBV10-3	TRBD2	TRBJ2-7	few	CAISEKRELYEQYF	TGTGCCATCAGTGAGAAGCGGGAGTTGTACGAGCAGTACTTC
TRBV5-1	TRBD1	TRBJ1-4	few	CASSPDRVGLEKLFF	TGCGCCAGCAGCCCCGACAGGGTAGGATTGGAAAAACTGTTTTTT
TRBV14	-	TRBJ1-2	few	CASSQGVNYYGYTF	TGTGCCAGCAGCCAAGGGGTGAACTACTATGGCTACACCTTC
TRBV20-1	-	TRBJ1-4	-	CSARDQGTGNEKLFF	TGCAGTGCTAGAGATCAGGGTACGGGGAATGAAAAACTGTTTTTT
TRBV5-6	-	TRBJ2-6	once	CASSLDNYNSGANVLTF	TGTGCCAGCAGCTTGGACAACTATAACTCTGGGGCCAACGTCCTGACTTTC
TRBV11-2	-	TRBJ2-7	few	CASSLQTRGDSYEQYF	TGTGCCAGCAGCTTACAAACCAGGGGGGACTCCTACGAGCAGTACTTC
TRBV6-2/TRBV6-3	TRBD1	TRBJ2-7	few	CASRIQGVPYEQYF	TGTGCCAGCAGAATACAGGGGGTCCCCTACGAGCAGTACTTC
TRBV6-5	-	TRBJ1-1	few	CASSYPLLGRGRPNTEAFF	TGTGCCAGCAGTTACCCCCTCCTCGGGAGGGGAAGGCCGAACACTGAAGCTTTCTTT
TRBV2	TRBD2	TRBJ2-3	-	CASSWTRVSTDTQYF	TGTGCCAGCAGTTGGACTAGAGTAAGCACAGATACGCAGTATTTT
TRBV5-1	TRBD1	TRBJ2-1	few	CASSQGTGAYNEQFF	TGCGCCAGCAGCCAAGGGACAGGGGCCTACAATGAGCAGTTCTTC
TRBV7-9	-	TRBJ1-2	once	CASSFNSGGYTF	TGTGCCAGCAGCTTCAACAGTGGGGGCTACACCTTC
TRBV12-3/TRBV12-4	-	TRBJ2-4	-	CASSSFGKNIQYF	TGTGCCAGCAGCAGCTTTGGCAAAAACATTCAGTACTTC
TRBV6-2/TRBV6-3	-	TRBJ1-2	-	CASSYSRRPGAVVDGYTF	TGTGCCAGCAGTTACTCGCGCCGTCCGGGAGCGGTGGTAGATGGCTACACCTTC
TRBV2	TRBD2	TRBJ2-1	few	CASSAAGGRFF	TGTGCCAGCAGTGCGGCGGGAGGGCGTTTCTTC
TRBV6-5	-	TRBJ2-1	few	CASSLDSGILNEQFF	TGTGCCAGCAGTTTAGACAGTGGGATTCTGAATGAGCAGTTCTTC
TRBV20-1	TRBD1	TRBJ2-5	-	CSARGQGPETQYF	TGCAGTGCTAGGGGACAGGGCCCAGAGACCCAGTACTTC
TRBV12-3/TRBV12-4	-	TRBJ1-4	-	CASSRTGREKLFF	TGTGCCAGCAGCCGAACAGGGCGTGAAAAACTGTTTTTT
TRBV7-2	-	TRBJ2-1	-	CASSFPGANEQFF	TGTGCCAGCAGCTTCCCAGGTGCGAATGAGCAGTTCTTC
TRBV20-1	TRBD1	TRBJ1-6	few	CSAHRDRASPLHF	TGCAGTGCACACCGGGACAGAGCTTCACCCCTCCACTTT
TRBV4-1	-	TRBJ1-2	-	CASSQSNYGYTF	TGCGCCAGCAGCCAAAGTAACTATGGCTACACCTTC
TRBV29-1	-	TRBJ2-7	many	CSVEDMYEQYF	TGCAGCGTTGAAGACATGTACGAGCAGTACTTC
TRBV3-1	-	TRBJ2-1	-	CASSQTVGSNEQFF	TGTGCCAGCAGCCAAACCGTGGGAAGCAATGAGCAGTTCTTC
TRBV6-5	TRBD2	TRBJ2-3	-	CASSYSAASGKSDTQYF	TGTGCCAGCAGTTACTCGGCGGCTAGCGGGAAATCAGATACGCAGTATTTT
TRBV4-2	-	TRBJ1-1	-	CASSQVRQNTEAFF	TGTGCCAGCAGCCAAGTCCGTCAGAACACTGAAGCTTTCTTT
TRBV6-5	-	TRBJ1-6	-	CASSYSRTNNSPLHF	TGTGCCAGCAGTTACTCTAGAACGAATAATTCACCCCTCCACTTT